The entry that follows covers one T cell receptor (beta chain) sequence. This entry comes from a study of early T cells in non-severe SARS-CoV-2 infection. CDR1 and CDR2 from the germline V gene are MNHNS and SASEGT. The ends were cut back, 6 bases at V and 6 bases at J, with 18 bases in the middle. The CDR3 runs 14 residues. MiXCR was run by TCRdb on the 5' RACE reads, yielding one entry per CDR3 protein. The table lists tens of thousands of distinct CDR3 sequences, around 16% of them singletons. Specimen: whole blood. The genes are TRBV6-1 and TRBJ2-7; the D gene is possibly TRBD2 (6 bases). The clonotype originates from an adult who was a healthcare worker with PCR-confirmed SARS-CoV-2 infection or an uninfected control (not recorded which). In DNA, the CDR3 is TGTGCCAGCAGAAGTTCGTTAGGAGGGGCCGAGCAGTACTTC. It translates to CASRSSLGGAEQYF.